The source of this T cell receptor (beta chain) is a study of metastatic and nonmetastatic thyroid tumors. Whole-study findings and limits: Benign nodules were reported to have significantly lower TCR beta diversity than malignant thyroid tumors, in blood and tumor.

None of the patients had undergone any treatment ahead of thyroid surgery. MiXCR re-clonotyped the PCR reads for TCRdb. The table lists 4,300 or so clones, 35% to 45% of them singletons. As for this clone: Its matching antigen is unknown.

Trimming removed 6 bases from V and 5 bases from J, with 13 bases in between. Germline V gene data show CDR1 as LGHNT and CDR2 as FRNRAP. The CDR3 covers 14 residues. This clonotype was sampled from a male donor with papillary thyroid cancer or a benign thyroid nodule (not recorded which). Some clones in this sample may be carry-over from other donors' samples. V is TRBV12-5 and J is TRBJ2-2; possible D gene TRBD2, 5 bases. Input material: adjacent normal tissue. The CDR3 here is CASGWTPGTGELFF. The CDR3 nucleotides are TGTGCTAGTGGGTGGACCCCGGGGACCGGGGAGCTGTTTTTT.